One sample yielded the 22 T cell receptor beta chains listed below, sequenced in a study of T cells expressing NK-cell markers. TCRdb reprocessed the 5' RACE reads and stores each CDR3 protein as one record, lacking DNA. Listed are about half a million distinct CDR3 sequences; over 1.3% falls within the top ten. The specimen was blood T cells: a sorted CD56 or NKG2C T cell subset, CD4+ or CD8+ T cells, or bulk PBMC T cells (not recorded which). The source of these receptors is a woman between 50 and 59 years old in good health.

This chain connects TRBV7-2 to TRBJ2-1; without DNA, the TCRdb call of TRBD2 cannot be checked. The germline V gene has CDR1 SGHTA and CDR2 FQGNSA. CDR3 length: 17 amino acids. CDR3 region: CASSSTLTSGNYNEQFF.

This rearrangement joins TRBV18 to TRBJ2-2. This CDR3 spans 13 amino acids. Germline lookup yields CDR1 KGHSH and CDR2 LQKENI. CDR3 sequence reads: CASSLGRAGELFF.

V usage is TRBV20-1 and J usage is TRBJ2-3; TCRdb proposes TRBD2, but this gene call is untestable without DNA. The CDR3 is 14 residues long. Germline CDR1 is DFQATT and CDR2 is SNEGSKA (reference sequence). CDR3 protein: CSARDSGRVDTQYF.

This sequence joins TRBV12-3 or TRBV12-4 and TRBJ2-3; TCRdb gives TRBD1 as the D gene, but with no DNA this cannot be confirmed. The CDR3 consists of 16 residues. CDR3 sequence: CASRSRRDTVTDTQYF.

CDR3 loop: CASSLFPENEQFF. The chain couples TRBV7-3 to TRBJ2-1. Germline CDR1 SGHTA, CDR2 FQGTGA. The CDR3 extends over 13 amino acids.

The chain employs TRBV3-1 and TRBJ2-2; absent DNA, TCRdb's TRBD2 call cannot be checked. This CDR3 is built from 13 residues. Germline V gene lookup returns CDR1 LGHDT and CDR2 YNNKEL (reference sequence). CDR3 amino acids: CASSGRATGELFF.

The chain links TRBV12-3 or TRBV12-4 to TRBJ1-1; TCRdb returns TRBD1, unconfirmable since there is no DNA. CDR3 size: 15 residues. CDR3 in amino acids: CASSLRGGANTEAFF.

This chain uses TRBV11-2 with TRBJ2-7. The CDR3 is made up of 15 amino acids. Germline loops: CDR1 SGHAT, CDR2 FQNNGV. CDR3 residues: CASSYGPSLSYEQYF.

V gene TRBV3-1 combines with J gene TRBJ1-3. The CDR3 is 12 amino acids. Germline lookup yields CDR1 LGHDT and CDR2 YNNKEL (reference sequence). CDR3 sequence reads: CASSLTGNTIYF.

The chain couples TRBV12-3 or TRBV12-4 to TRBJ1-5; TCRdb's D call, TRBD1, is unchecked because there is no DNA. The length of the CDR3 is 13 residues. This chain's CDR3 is CASGTNSNQPQHF.

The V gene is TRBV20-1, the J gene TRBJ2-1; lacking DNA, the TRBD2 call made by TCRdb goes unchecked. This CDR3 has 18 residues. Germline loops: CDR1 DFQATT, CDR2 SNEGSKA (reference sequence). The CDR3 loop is CSASHGGGLRIGYNEQFF.

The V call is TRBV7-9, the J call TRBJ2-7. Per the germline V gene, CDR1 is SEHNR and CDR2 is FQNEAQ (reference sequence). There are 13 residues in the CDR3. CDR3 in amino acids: CASSQDSSYEQYF.

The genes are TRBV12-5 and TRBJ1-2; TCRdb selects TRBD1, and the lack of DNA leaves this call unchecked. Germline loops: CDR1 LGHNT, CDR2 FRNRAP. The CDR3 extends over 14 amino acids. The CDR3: CASAFLGGAHGYTF.

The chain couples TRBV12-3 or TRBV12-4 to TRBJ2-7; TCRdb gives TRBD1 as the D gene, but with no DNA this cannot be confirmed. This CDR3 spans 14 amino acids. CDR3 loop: CASSFSGTGAEQYF.

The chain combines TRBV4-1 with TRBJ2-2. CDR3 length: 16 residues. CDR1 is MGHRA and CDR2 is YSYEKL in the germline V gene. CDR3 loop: CASSRPGTTNTGELFF.

This CDR3 is CASSYNTWTADTQYF. V usage is TRBV6-5 and J usage is TRBJ2-3; the D gene TCRdb calls, TRBD1, cannot be checked with no DNA. The CDR3 covers 15 residues. Looked up from germline, CDR1 is MNHEY and CDR2 is SVGAGI.

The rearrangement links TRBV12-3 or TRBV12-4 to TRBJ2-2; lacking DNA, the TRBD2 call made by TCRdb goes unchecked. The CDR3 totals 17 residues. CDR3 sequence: CASTFWGLIPRTGELFF.

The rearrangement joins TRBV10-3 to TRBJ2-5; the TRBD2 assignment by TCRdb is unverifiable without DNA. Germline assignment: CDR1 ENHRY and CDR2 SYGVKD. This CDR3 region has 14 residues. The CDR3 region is CAIRLDGPRETQYF.

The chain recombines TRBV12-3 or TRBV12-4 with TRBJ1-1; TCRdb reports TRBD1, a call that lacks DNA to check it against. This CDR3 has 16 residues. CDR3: CASIGGQRSSNTEAFF.

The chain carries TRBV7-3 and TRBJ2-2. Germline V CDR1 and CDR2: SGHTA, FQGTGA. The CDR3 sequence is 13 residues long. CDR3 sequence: CASSLTKGGELFF.

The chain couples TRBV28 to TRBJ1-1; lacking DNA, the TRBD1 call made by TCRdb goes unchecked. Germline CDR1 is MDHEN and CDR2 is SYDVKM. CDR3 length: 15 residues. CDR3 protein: CASRPQTGMNTEAFF.

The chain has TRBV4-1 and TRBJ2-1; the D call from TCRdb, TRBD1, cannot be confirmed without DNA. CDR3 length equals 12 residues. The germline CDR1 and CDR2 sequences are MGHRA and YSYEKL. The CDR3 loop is CASSHPLGGRFF.